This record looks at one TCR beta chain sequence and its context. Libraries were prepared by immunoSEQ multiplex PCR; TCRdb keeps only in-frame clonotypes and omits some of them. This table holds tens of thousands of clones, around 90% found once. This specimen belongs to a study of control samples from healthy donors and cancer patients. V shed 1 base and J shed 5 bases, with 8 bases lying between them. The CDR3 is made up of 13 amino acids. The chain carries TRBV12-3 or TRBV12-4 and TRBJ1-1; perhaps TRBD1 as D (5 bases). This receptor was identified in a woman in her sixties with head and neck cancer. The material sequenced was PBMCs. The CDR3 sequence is CASSLGGGTEAFF. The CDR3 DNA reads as TGTGCCAGCAGTTTAGGGGGCGGGACTGAAGCTTTCTTT.